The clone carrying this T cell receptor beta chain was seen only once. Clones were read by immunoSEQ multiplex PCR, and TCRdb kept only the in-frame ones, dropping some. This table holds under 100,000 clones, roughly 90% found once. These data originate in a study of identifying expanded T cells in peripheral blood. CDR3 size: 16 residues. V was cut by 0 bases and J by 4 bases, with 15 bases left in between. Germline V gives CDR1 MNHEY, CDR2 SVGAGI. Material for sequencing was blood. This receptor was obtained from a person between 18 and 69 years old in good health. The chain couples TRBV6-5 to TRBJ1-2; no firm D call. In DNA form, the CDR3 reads TGTGCCAGCAGTTACTCGAGGCTTGGGGTCGGCTATGGCTACACCTTC. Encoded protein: CASSYSRLGVGYGYTF.